One sample yielded the 5 T cell receptor beta chains listed below, sequenced in a study of cytotoxic CD8 clonotypes in ibrutinib-treated CLL. TCRdb keeps only in-frame clones here, not all; method: immunoSEQ multiplex PCR. The top ten hold approximately 13% of the sample, which has about 44,000 clones, 55% to 75% seen once. The sequences come from PBMCs, collected after 12 months of ibrutinib treatment. Every receptor here comes from a human donor with chronic lymphocytic leukemia.

The J gene is TRBJ1-2, the V gene TRBV25-1, with no clear D. The CDR3 runs 11 residues. V was cut by 6 bases and J by 4 bases, with 6 bases left in between. Germline V lookup: CDR1 MGHDK, CDR2 SYGVNS. The CDR3 region has the DNA TGTGCCAGCAGCAATGGCTATGGCTACACCTTC. Residues: CASSNGYGYTF.

This clone appeared a few times. The chain has TRBV30 and TRBJ1-1; D is perhaps TRBD1 (5 bases). V lost 1 base and J lost 4, with 13 bases in between. Germline V gives CDR1 GTSNPN, CDR2 SVGIG (reference sequence). This CDR3 has 14 residues. The CDR3 spells CAWSGKGKRTEAFF. CDR3 DNA: TGTGCCTGGAGTGGGAAGGGGAAGCGCACTGAAGCTTTCTTT.

The chain combines TRBV18 with TRBJ2-7; D might be TRBD2 (6 bases). Trimming took 0 bases from V and 0 from J, leaving 15 bases between them. The CDR3 spans 17 residues. Germline loops: CDR1 KGHSH, CDR2 LQKENI. The DNA of the CDR3 is TGTGCCAGCTCACCACCGGGTACTAGCCCTTACTCCTACGAGCAGTACTTC. Its translation: CASSPPGTSPYSYEQYF.

This chain connects TRBV6-5 to TRBJ1-5, with D unresolved. The CDR3 has 15 residues. Germline values: CDR1 MNHEY, CDR2 SVGAGI. Trimming removed 8 bases from V and 0 bases from J, with 14 bases in between. CDR3 DNA: TGTGCCAGCCAGCGGGCACGTTATAGCAATCAGCCCCAGCATTTT. Translation gives CASQRARYSNQPQHF.

The chain is built from TRBV7-7 and TRBJ1-1; D call uncertain. Trimming pared 4 bases from V and 3 bases from J, leaving 9 bases between. Germline V lookup: CDR1 SSHAT, CDR2 FNYEAQ (reference sequence). This CDR3 is 13 amino acids long. Here the CDR3 reads CASSSNWDTEAFF. CDR3 sequence (DNA): TGTGCCAGCAGCTCCAATTGGGACACTGAAGCTTTCTTT.